Listed below are T cell receptor beta chains from one sample, sequenced in a study of blood T cell repertoires in COVID-19. Clones were read by immunoSEQ multiplex PCR, and TCRdb kept only the in-frame ones, dropping some. The sample has about 83,000 clones, about nine tenths seen once; the top ten hold around 2.9%. Source material: peripheral blood. All receptors derive from a woman aged 50 to 60 with active or convalescent COVID-19. Both conserved end residues are part of each CDR3. D genes are given only for firm matches. Expanded clones get a size class; other rows say once, few or many, or leave the size out.

j_call: TRBJ2-3
d_call: TRBD2
clone_size: -
v_call: TRBV7-3
cdr3_length: 15
cdr3_nt: TGTGCCAGCAGCTACGCCCGGGAGGCCACAGATACGCAGTATTTT
cdr3_aa: CASSYAREATDTQYF

j_call: TRBJ2-5
d_call: -
clone_size: -
v_call: TRBV29-1
cdr3_length: 10
cdr3_nt: TGCAGCGTTCTGCGAGAGACCCAGTACTTC
cdr3_aa: CSVLRETQYF

j_call: TRBJ1-5
d_call: -
clone_size: -
v_call: TRBV7-8
cdr3_length: 15
cdr3_nt: TGCGCCAGCAGCCCGGACCAGGGGAGCAATCAGCCCCAGCATTTT
cdr3_aa: CASSPDQGSNQPQHF

j_call: TRBJ2-5
d_call: -
clone_size: -
v_call: TRBV19
cdr3_length: 15
cdr3_nt: TGTGCCAGTAGTATAGGTGGGGCGGCGCAAGAGACCCAGTACTTC
cdr3_aa: CASSIGGAAQETQYF

j_call: TRBJ2-5
d_call: -
clone_size: -
v_call: TRBV18
cdr3_length: 12
cdr3_nt: TGTGCCAGCTCCCAGGTTTCGGAGACCCAGTACTTC
cdr3_aa: CASSQVSETQYF

j_call: TRBJ2-1
d_call: -
clone_size: once
v_call: TRBV27
cdr3_length: 15
cdr3_nt: TGTGCCAGCAGCACCAACGGTGGCTCCTACAATGAGCAGTTCTTC
cdr3_aa: CASSTNGGSYNEQFF

j_call: TRBJ2-7
d_call: -
clone_size: -
v_call: TRBV21-1
cdr3_length: 15
cdr3_nt: TGTGCCAGCAGCAAAGTGAGGGGGTACTCCTACGAGCAGTACTTC
cdr3_aa: CASSKVRGYSYEQYF

j_call: TRBJ2-2
d_call: -
clone_size: -
v_call: TRBV25-1
cdr3_length: 13
cdr3_nt: TGTGCCAGCAGTGAAGTCCGGACCGGGGAGCTGTTTTTT
cdr3_aa: CASSEVRTGELFF

j_call: TRBJ1-5
d_call: TRBD1
clone_size: -
v_call: TRBV5-6
cdr3_length: 16
cdr3_nt: TGTGCCAGCAGCTTCCTCACAGGGGATAGCAATCAGCCCCAGCATTTT
cdr3_aa: CASSFLTGDSNQPQHF

j_call: TRBJ1-5
d_call: -
clone_size: -
v_call: TRBV19
cdr3_length: 15
cdr3_nt: TGTGCCAGTAGAAATACGGGTTATAGCAATCAGCCCCAGCATTTT
cdr3_aa: CASRNTGYSNQPQHF

j_call: TRBJ2-7
d_call: -
clone_size: once
v_call: TRBV3-1/TRBV3-2
cdr3_length: 13
cdr3_nt: TGTGCCAGCAGTCGCAGGGCTCCACCCGAGCAGTACTTC
cdr3_aa: CASSRRAPPEQYF

j_call: TRBJ1-3
d_call: -
clone_size: -
v_call: TRBV7-2
cdr3_length: 13
cdr3_nt: TGTGCCAGCAGCTTAGCGGAGGGAAACACCATATATTTT
cdr3_aa: CASSLAEGNTIYF

j_call: TRBJ1-3
d_call: -
clone_size: few
v_call: TRBV6-1
cdr3_length: 18
cdr3_nt: TGTGCCAGCAGTGGTACCTCCCCAGGGCTTAGCTCTGGAAACACCATATATTTT
cdr3_aa: CASSGTSPGLSSGNTIYF

j_call: TRBJ1-1
d_call: TRBD1
clone_size: -
v_call: TRBV4-2
cdr3_length: 17
cdr3_nt: TGTGCCAGCAGCCAAGATCAGGGAAGGACAGGTAACACTGAAGCTTTCTTT
cdr3_aa: CASSQDQGRTGNTEAFF

j_call: TRBJ1-1
d_call: TRBD1
clone_size: -
v_call: TRBV9
cdr3_length: 15
cdr3_nt: TGTGCCAGCAGCGTAGGGGCAGGGGGAGGTCCTGAAGCTTTCTTT
cdr3_aa: CASSVGAGGGPEAFF

j_call: TRBJ1-2
d_call: -
clone_size: -
v_call: TRBV14
cdr3_length: 13
cdr3_nt: TGTGCCAGCAGCCAAGTTAGTATCTATGGCTACACCTTC
cdr3_aa: CASSQVSIYGYTF

j_call: TRBJ1-1
d_call: -
clone_size: -
v_call: TRBV7-2
cdr3_length: 16
cdr3_nt: TGTGCCAGCAGCTCGTTAGGGAAGACAGCGAACACTGAAGCTTTCTTT
cdr3_aa: CASSSLGKTANTEAFF

j_call: TRBJ1-2
d_call: -
clone_size: -
v_call: TRBV7-8
cdr3_length: 14
cdr3_nt: TGTGCCAGCAGCTTCAAATCAGGGGACTATGGCTACACCTTC
cdr3_aa: CASSFKSGDYGYTF

j_call: TRBJ2-7
d_call: TRBD2
clone_size: few
v_call: TRBV19
cdr3_length: 14
cdr3_nt: TGTGCCAGTAAAGCTACTAGCGACTCCTACGAGCAGTACTTC
cdr3_aa: CASKATSDSYEQYF

j_call: TRBJ1-1
d_call: -
clone_size: -
v_call: TRBV6-6
cdr3_length: 11
cdr3_nt: TGTGCCAGCAGTACTCCAGACAGAGCTTTCTTT
cdr3_aa: CASSTPDRAFF

j_call: TRBJ2-5
d_call: -
clone_size: -
v_call: TRBV5-1
cdr3_length: 13
cdr3_nt: TGCGCCAGCGCCGTAGTCGGGCAAGAGACCCAGTACTTC
cdr3_aa: CASAVVGQETQYF

j_call: TRBJ2-3
d_call: TRBD1
clone_size: -
v_call: TRBV6-2/TRBV6-3
cdr3_length: 17
cdr3_nt: TGTGCCAGCAGTTACGGGGGGACAGGGGGCACCCCCCAGCAGCAGTATTTT
cdr3_aa: CASSYGGTGGTPQQQYF

j_call: TRBJ1-1
d_call: -
clone_size: -
v_call: TRBV14
cdr3_length: 13
cdr3_nt: TGTGCCAGCAGCCAGAACATGAACACTGAAGCTTTCTTT
cdr3_aa: CASSQNMNTEAFF

j_call: TRBJ1-2
d_call: -
clone_size: -
v_call: TRBV30
cdr3_length: 13
cdr3_nt: TGTGCCTGGCGGGGGAAGGGGAGAGATGGCTACACCTTC
cdr3_aa: CAWRGKGRDGYTF

j_call: TRBJ1-4
d_call: TRBD1
clone_size: -
v_call: TRBV5-4
cdr3_length: 14
cdr3_nt: TGTGCCAGCAGCCCGGGACAGTGGAATGAAAAACTGTTTTTT
cdr3_aa: CASSPGQWNEKLFF

j_call: TRBJ2-7
d_call: TRBD2
clone_size: -
v_call: TRBV9
cdr3_length: 13
cdr3_nt: TGTGCCAGCAGCTCGGGACTAGCGCGGGAGCAGTACTTC
cdr3_aa: CASSSGLAREQYF

j_call: TRBJ2-7
d_call: TRBD2
clone_size: -
v_call: TRBV5-1
cdr3_length: 13
cdr3_nt: TGCGCCAGCAGCCCTCCCAGGGAGGGCGAGCAGTACTTC
cdr3_aa: CASSPPREGEQYF

j_call: TRBJ2-1
d_call: TRBD2
clone_size: -
v_call: TRBV6-4
cdr3_length: 14
cdr3_nt: TGTGCCAGCAGAGAGGGACTAGTCTGGCATGAGCAGTTCTTC
cdr3_aa: CASREGLVWHEQFF

j_call: TRBJ2-4
d_call: -
clone_size: -
v_call: TRBV24-1
cdr3_length: 18
cdr3_nt: TGTGCCACCAGTGATTTTTCGCAGGGGGGCCTAGCCAAAAACATTCAGTACTTC
cdr3_aa: CATSDFSQGGLAKNIQYF

j_call: TRBJ1-5
d_call: -
clone_size: -
v_call: TRBV11-3
cdr3_length: 13
cdr3_nt: TGTGCCAGCAGCCCACAAAACCCATTGCCCCAGCATTTT
cdr3_aa: CASSPQNPLPQHF

j_call: TRBJ2-7
d_call: -
clone_size: -
v_call: TRBV12-3/TRBV12-4
cdr3_length: 12
cdr3_nt: TGTGCCAGCAGTTCTGGAGGCTACGAGCAGTACTTC
cdr3_aa: CASSSGGYEQYF

j_call: TRBJ2-3
d_call: TRBD1
clone_size: -
v_call: TRBV7-8
cdr3_length: 17
cdr3_nt: TGTGCCAGCAGCCGACAGGGGCGCCTCTCTAGCACAGATACGCAGTATTTT
cdr3_aa: CASSRQGRLSSTDTQYF

j_call: TRBJ2-1
d_call: TRBD2
clone_size: -
v_call: TRBV19
cdr3_length: 16
cdr3_nt: TGTGCCAGTAGTACAATAGCGGGGGGGCCTTACAATGAGCAGTTCTTC
cdr3_aa: CASSTIAGGPYNEQFF